This T cell receptor beta chain derives from a study of post-analysis software for immune sequencing data. Unique molecular identifiers tagged the TCR beta cDNA libraries. TCRdb used MiXCR to reprocess the PCR reads, holding one entry per CDR3 protein. The sample records roughly 400,000 distinct CDR3 sequences, over 30% being singletons. A few counts support this clonotype. The TCR originated in a girl aged 2 to 9 with multiple sclerosis. The specimen was blood.

The CDR3 spells CASSYDRASNEQFF. CDR3 sequence (DNA): TGTGCCAGCAGCTACGACAGGGCCTCCAATGAGCAGTTCTTC. The chain uses TRBV7-9 and TRBJ2-1, with TRBD1 matching 7 bases. The CDR3 runs to 14 residues. Germline trimming cut 4 bases from V and 6 bases from J; bases unmatched to any gene: 6. CDR1 SEHNR and CDR2 FQNEAQ come from the germline V gene (reference sequence).